The T cell receptor beta chain described here comes from a study of PD-L1 blockade in urothelial cancer. As for the study in general: Atezolizumab, begun by patients in about 2014, was given at 1,200 mg intravenously every 3 weeks. Most patients, about nine tenths of the roughly 30, were males with bladder-origin cancer.

Time point denoted: pretreatment peripheral blood. What went into each PCR as a spike was synthetic TCR analog templates. Profiled with immunoSEQ multiplex PCR; TCRdb holds only in-frame clones, not every one. The sample shows 45,000 to 65,000 clones, about 85% of them seen only once. Per germline, CDR1 SNHLY and CDR2 FYNNEI. The CDR3 sequence is 12 residues long. The V segment lost 7 bases and the J segment 4 bases; nucleotides outside the gene matches: 2. The sequencing here drew on PBMCs, taken around atezolizumab (anti-PD-L1) treatment. This receptor was identified in a man in his 70s with urothelial cancer. This rearrangement joins TRBV2 to TRBJ2-3, with TRBD2 matching over 7 bases. CDR3 sequence reads: CASMREPDTQYF. The CDR3 DNA is TGTGCCAGCATGCGGGAGCCAGATACGCAGTATTTT.